A single T cell receptor beta chain is shown here with its context. Its specificity is not known. Unique molecular identifiers were incorporated when the TCRbeta library was constructed. One entry per CDR3 protein results from TCRdb running MiXCR on the PCR reads. The data show about 980,000 distinct CDR3 sequences, roughly 29% seen once. The data are from a study of T-cell reconstitution after alpha-beta-depleted transplantation in children. General study results and limits: Several hundred graft clones that had expanded were reportedly the source of alpha-beta T cells about two months after transplant. T-cell numbers and diversity one year post-transplant derived largely from freshly generated T cells.

The CDR3 contains 13 residues. Germline loops: CDR1 SGHRS, CDR2 YFSETQ. V lost 2 bases and J lost 2, with 7 bases in between. The TCR sequence derives from a boy younger than two who had a stem cell transplant for SCID, so the T cells may come from the graft donor. The rearrangement uses TRBV5-1 and TRBJ1-2; the D is unclear. The source was PBMCs, mostly from graft donor cells, collected 360 days after TCRalphabeta/CD19-depleted stem cell transplant. The CDR3 nucleotides read TGCGCCAGCAGCTTCGGGGAGAACTATGGCTACACCTTC. This translates into CASSFGENYGYTF.